These T cell receptor beta chains were read from a single sample in a study of beta chain features in type 1 diabetes. The repertoire was sequenced with immunoSEQ multiplex PCR; TCRdb's copy has only in-frame clones and lacks some. The profile shows about 150,000 clones, around 10% of them singletons. Sequenced input: central memory CD4+ T cells from blood. Every receptor here comes from a man between 18 and 29 years old in good health. Both conserved end residues are trimmed from each CDR3.

J: TRBJ1-5; V: TRBV5-1; CDR3: ASSLNQGDQPQH
J: TRBJ1-2; V: TRBV20-1; CDR3: SARPNYGYT
J: TRBJ1-5; V: TRBV30; CDR3: AWGQGLQRPQH
J: TRBJ2-2; V: TRBV14; CDR3: ASSQVQGANTGELF
J: TRBJ2-1; V: TRBV4-3; CDR3: ASSQDRGGRRNEQF
J: TRBJ2-3; V: TRBV2; CDR3: ASKVYTQY
J: TRBJ2-2; V: TRBV18; CDR3: ASSSDRALTGELF
J: TRBJ1-3; V: TRBV9; CDR3: ASSVRPSTIY
J: TRBJ1-5; V: TRBV28; CDR3: ASSPQAQPQH
J: TRBJ1-1; V: TRBV7-2; CDR3: ASSYRNMNTEAF
J: TRBJ1-1; V: TRBV30; CDR3: AWDGLGRTTEAF
J: TRBJ1-1; V: TRBV4-3; CDR3: ASSPSGGGYVNTEAF
J: TRBJ1-2; V: TRBV25-1; CDR3: ATGQGINYGYT
J: TRBJ2-3; V: TRBV27; CDR3: ASSLRVTVSTDTQY
J: TRBJ2-2; V: TRBV18; CDR3: ASSPRAPLNTGELF
J: TRBJ1-2; V: TRBV28; CDR3: ASSLWVNYGYT
J: TRBJ2-3; V: TRBV7-9; CDR3: ASSSMDRAGDTQY
J: TRBJ2-4; V: TRBV19; CDR3: ASSIVGSLGKNIQY